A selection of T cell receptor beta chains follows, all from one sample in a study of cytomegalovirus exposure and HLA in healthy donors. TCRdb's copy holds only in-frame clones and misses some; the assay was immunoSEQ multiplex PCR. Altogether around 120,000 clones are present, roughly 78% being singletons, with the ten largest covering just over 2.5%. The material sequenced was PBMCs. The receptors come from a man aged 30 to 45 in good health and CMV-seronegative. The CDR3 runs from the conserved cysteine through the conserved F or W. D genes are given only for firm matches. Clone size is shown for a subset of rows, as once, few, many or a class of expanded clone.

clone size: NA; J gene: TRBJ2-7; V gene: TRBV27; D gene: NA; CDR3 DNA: TGTGCCAGCAGTTCTGGCCTCTCCTACGAGCAGTACTTC; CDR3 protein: CASSSGLSYEQYF
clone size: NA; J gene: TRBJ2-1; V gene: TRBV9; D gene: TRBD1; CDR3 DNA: TGTGCCAGCAGCGTCGGGACAGGGTGGGGCTATGAGCAGTTCTTC; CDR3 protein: CASSVGTGWGYEQFF
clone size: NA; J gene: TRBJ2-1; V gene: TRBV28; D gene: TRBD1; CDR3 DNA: TGTGCCAGCAGTTCCCCAGTGGGACAGTACAATGAGCAGTTCTTC; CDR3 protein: CASSSPVGQYNEQFF
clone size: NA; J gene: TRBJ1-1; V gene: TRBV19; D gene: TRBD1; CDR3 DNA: TGTGCCAGTAGAGGGAGAGGAACAGGGGGCGTCACTGAAGCTTTCTTT; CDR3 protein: CASRGRGTGGVTEAFF
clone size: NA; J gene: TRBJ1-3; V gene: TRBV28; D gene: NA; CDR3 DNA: TGTGCCAGCAGCCCCCCGGCGGCACTCTGGGACACCATATATTTT; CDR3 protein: CASSPPAALWDTIYF
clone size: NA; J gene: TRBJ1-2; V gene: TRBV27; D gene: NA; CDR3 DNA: TGTGCCAGCAGCCCTGTCCCAGAGGACTATGGCTACACCTTC; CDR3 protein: CASSPVPEDYGYTF
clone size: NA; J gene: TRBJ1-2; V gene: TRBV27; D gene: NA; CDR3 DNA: TGTGCCAGCAGTTTCGAACAGGGCTATGGCTACACCTTC; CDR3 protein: CASSFEQGYGYTF
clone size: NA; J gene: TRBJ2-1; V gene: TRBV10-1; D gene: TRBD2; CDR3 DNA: TGCGCCAGCAGTGAGTCGTGGTCCTCCCTAGCGGGAGAGCATGAGCAGTTCTTC; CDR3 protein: CASSESWSSLAGEHEQFF
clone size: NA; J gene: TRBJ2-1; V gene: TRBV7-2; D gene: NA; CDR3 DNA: TGTGCCAGCAGCCAAGTGGGACTGGGTTTGAATGAGCAGTTCTTC; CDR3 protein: CASSQVGLGLNEQFF
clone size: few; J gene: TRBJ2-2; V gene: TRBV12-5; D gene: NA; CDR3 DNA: TGTGCTAGTGGTTTGGAAAGGAGGACCGGGGAGCTGTTTTTT; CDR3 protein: CASGLERRTGELFF
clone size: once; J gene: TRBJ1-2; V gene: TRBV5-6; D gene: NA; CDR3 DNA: TGTGCCAGCAGCTTCCCCCAGTTGGGCTACACCTTC; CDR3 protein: CASSFPQLGYTF
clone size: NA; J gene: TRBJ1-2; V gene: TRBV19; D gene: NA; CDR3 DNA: TGTGCCAGTAGTATACGCGGGAGCTATGGCTACACCTTC; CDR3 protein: CASSIRGSYGYTF
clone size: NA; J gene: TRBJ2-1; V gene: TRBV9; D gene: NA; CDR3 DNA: TGTGCCAGCAGCCTCAACGGGGCCTACAATGAGCAGTTCTTC; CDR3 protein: CASSLNGAYNEQFF
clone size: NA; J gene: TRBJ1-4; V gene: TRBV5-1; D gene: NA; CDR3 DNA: TGCGCCAGCAGCTTAATGACAGCTTCCGAAAAACTGTTTTTT; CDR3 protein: CASSLMTASEKLFF
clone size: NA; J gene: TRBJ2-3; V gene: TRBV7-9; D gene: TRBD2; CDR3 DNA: TGTGCCAGCAGCTACCCTAAACGGACTAGCGGCCTCACAGATACGCAGTATTTT; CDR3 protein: CASSYPKRTSGLTDTQYF
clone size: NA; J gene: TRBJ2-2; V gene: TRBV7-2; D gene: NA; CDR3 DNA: TGTGCCAGCAGCTTAAACGCAGGCGAGTCCGGGAAGCTGTTTTTT; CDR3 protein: CASSLNAGESGKLFF
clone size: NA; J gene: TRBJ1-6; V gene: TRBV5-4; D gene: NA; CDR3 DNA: TGTGCCAGCAGTGTGGAGGGACGAGTATTCAATTCACCCCTCCACTTT; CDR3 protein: CASSVEGRVFNSPLHF
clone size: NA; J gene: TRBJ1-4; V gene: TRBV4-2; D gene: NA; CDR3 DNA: TGTGCCAGCAGCCAAGATGGGAGCGAAAAACTGTTTTTT; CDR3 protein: CASSQDGSEKLFF
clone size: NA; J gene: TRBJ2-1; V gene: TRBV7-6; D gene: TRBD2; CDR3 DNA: TGTGCCAGCAGCTTATTACTAGCGGGAGGGGAGCAGTTCTTC; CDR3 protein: CASSLLLAGGEQFF
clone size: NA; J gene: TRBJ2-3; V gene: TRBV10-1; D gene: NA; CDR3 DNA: TGCGCCAGCAGTGCCGGCAGGGTCACAGATACGCAGTATTTT; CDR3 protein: CASSAGRVTDTQYF
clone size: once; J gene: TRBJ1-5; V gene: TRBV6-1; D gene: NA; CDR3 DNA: TGTGCCAGCAGTGAGGGAGGGGGGGGTTGGAGTCAGCCCCAGCATTTT; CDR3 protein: CASSEGGGGWSQPQHF
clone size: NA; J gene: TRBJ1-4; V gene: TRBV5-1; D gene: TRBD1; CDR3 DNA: TGCGCCAGCAGCTTGGCGGGACAGGAAAATGAAAAACTGTTTTTT; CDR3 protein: CASSLAGQENEKLFF
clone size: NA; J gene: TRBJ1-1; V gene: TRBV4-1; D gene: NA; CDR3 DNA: TGCGCCAGCAGCCAAGAGGGGGGGCGCGACACTGAAGCTTTCTTT; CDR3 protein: CASSQEGGRDTEAFF
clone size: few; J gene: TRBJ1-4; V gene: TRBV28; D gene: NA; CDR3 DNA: TGTGCCAGCATGGGAGACACGGAGCCAGGAAAACTGTTTTTT; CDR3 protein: CASMGDTEPGKLFF
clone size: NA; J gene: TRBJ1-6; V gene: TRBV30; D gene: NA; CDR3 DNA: TGTGCCTGGAGTGTATATCGGGAGATGGATTCACCCCTCCACTTT; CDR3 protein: CAWSVYREMDSPLHF
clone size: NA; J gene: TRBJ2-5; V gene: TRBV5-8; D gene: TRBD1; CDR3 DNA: TGTGCCAGCAGCTTTTACGGGACAGGCATTTACGACTTC; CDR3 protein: CASSFYGTGIYDF
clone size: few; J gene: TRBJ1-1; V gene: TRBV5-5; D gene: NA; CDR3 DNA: TGTGCCAGCAGCTTCCCCAGGAGGACTGAAGCTTTCTTT; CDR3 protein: CASSFPRRTEAFF
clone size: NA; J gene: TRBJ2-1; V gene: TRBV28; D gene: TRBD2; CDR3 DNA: TGTGCCAGCAGGGAGACTAGCGGGAATTGGTACAATGAGCAGTTCTTC; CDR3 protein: CASRETSGNWYNEQFF
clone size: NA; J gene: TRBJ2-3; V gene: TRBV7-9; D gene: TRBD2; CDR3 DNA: TGTGCCAGCAGCTCCGCTAGCGGGAGTTATGCAGATACGCAGTATTTT; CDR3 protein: CASSSASGSYADTQYF
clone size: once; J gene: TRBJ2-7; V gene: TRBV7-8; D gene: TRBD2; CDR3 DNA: TGTGCCAGCAGCCTCAGGACTAGCGGCTACTACGAGCAGTACTTC; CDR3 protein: CASSLRTSGYYEQYF
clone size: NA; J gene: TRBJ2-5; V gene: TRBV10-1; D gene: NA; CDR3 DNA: TGCGCCAGCAGTGATGGAACCAGCGGCCACCAAGAGACCCAGTACTTC; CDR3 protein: CASSDGTSGHQETQYF
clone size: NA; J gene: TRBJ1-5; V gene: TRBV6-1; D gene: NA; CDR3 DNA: TGTGCCAGCAGTGAAGCGCGGTCCTCCCGCAGTCAGCCCCAGCATTTT; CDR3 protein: CASSEARSSRSQPQHF
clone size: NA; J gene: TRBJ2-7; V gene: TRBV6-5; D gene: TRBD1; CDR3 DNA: TGTGCCAGCAGTTTCCGGGACAGGGTGAGCTACGAGCAGTACTTC; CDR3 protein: CASSFRDRVSYEQYF
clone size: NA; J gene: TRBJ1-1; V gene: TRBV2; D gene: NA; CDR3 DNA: TGTGCCGTTTCAACAGGGATGGACACTGAAGCTTTCTTT; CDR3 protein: CAVSTGMDTEAFF
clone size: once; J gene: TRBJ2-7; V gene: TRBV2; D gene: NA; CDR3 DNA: TGTGCCAGCAACACACGTTCAGGGTACTACGAGCAGTACTTC; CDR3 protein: CASNTRSGYYEQYF
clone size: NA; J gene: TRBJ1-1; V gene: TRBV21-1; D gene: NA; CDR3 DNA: TGTGCCAGCAGCAGGGACAGTGGAAATGACACTGAAGCTTTCTTT; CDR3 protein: CASSRDSGNDTEAFF
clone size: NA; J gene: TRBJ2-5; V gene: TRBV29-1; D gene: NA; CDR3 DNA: TGCAGCGTTGGCCAGGGTGAGGAGACCCAGTACTTC; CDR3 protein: CSVGQGEETQYF
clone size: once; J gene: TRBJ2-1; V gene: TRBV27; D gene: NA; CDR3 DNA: TGTGCCAGCAGTTTATCGGAGGGTTCCTACAATGAGCAGTTCTTC; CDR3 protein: CASSLSEGSYNEQFF
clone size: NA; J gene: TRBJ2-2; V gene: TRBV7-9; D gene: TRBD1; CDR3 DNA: TGTGCCAGCACATCGCGCACTACGGACAGGGATAATACCGGGGAGCTGTTTTTT; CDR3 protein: CASTSRTTDRDNTGELFF
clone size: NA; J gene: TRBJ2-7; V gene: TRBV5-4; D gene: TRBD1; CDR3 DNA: TGTGCCAGCAGCAACCGTCCCGGGACAGTCTACGAGCAGTACTTC; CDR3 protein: CASSNRPGTVYEQYF
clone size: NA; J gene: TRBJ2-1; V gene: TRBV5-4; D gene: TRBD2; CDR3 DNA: TGTGCCAGCAGCGGGGCTGCGGGAGGGCCCATGTTATACAATGAGCAGTTCTTC; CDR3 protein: CASSGAAGGPMLYNEQFF
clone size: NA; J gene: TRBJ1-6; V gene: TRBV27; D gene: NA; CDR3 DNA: TGTGCCAGCAGCCCCGCCTCCCTCGGGTCCCTCCACTTT; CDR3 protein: CASSPASLGSLHF
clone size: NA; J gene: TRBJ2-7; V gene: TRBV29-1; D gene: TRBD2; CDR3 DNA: TGCAGCGTTGCGCTAGCGGGAGCATTCTACGAGCAGTACTTC; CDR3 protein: CSVALAGAFYEQYF
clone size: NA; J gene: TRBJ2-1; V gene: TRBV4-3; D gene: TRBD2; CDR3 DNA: TGCGCCAGCAGCCAAGATCGAACTAGCGGGATCTACAATGAGCAGTTCTTC; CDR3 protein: CASSQDRTSGIYNEQFF
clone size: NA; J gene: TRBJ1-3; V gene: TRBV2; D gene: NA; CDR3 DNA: TGTGCCAGCAGTAAAGACTTACTGAGTACCGGAAACACCATATATTTT; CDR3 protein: CASSKDLLSTGNTIYF
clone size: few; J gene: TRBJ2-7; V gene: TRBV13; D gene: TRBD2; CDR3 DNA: TGTGCCAGCAGCGCCGCGTCCTTACTAGCGGGAGTTGTTTACGAGCAGTACTTC; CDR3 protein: CASSAASLLAGVVYEQYF
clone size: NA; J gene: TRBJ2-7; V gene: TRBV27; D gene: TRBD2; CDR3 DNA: TGTGCCAGCAGCCTAGCGGGATCTACCTACGAGCAGTACTTC; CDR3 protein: CASSLAGSTYEQYF
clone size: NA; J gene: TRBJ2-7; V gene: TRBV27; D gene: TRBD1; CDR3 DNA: TGTGCCAGCAGCTCACGACAGGGAGACTACGAGCAGTACTTC; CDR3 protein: CASSSRQGDYEQYF
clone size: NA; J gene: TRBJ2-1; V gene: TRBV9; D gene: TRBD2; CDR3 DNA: TGTGCCAGCAGCCCAAGGACTAGTATATACAATGAGCAGTTCTTC; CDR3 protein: CASSPRTSIYNEQFF
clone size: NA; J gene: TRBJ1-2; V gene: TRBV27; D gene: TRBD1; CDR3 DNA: TGTGCCAGCGCCGTCGGGACAGCCGCGTGGTATGGCTACCCCTTC; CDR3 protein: CASAVGTAAWYGYPF
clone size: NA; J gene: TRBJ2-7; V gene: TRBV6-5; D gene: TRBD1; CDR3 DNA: TGTGCCAGCAGTTACCGAGGGGACAGGGGCGAGCAGTACTTC; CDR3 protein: CASSYRGDRGEQYF